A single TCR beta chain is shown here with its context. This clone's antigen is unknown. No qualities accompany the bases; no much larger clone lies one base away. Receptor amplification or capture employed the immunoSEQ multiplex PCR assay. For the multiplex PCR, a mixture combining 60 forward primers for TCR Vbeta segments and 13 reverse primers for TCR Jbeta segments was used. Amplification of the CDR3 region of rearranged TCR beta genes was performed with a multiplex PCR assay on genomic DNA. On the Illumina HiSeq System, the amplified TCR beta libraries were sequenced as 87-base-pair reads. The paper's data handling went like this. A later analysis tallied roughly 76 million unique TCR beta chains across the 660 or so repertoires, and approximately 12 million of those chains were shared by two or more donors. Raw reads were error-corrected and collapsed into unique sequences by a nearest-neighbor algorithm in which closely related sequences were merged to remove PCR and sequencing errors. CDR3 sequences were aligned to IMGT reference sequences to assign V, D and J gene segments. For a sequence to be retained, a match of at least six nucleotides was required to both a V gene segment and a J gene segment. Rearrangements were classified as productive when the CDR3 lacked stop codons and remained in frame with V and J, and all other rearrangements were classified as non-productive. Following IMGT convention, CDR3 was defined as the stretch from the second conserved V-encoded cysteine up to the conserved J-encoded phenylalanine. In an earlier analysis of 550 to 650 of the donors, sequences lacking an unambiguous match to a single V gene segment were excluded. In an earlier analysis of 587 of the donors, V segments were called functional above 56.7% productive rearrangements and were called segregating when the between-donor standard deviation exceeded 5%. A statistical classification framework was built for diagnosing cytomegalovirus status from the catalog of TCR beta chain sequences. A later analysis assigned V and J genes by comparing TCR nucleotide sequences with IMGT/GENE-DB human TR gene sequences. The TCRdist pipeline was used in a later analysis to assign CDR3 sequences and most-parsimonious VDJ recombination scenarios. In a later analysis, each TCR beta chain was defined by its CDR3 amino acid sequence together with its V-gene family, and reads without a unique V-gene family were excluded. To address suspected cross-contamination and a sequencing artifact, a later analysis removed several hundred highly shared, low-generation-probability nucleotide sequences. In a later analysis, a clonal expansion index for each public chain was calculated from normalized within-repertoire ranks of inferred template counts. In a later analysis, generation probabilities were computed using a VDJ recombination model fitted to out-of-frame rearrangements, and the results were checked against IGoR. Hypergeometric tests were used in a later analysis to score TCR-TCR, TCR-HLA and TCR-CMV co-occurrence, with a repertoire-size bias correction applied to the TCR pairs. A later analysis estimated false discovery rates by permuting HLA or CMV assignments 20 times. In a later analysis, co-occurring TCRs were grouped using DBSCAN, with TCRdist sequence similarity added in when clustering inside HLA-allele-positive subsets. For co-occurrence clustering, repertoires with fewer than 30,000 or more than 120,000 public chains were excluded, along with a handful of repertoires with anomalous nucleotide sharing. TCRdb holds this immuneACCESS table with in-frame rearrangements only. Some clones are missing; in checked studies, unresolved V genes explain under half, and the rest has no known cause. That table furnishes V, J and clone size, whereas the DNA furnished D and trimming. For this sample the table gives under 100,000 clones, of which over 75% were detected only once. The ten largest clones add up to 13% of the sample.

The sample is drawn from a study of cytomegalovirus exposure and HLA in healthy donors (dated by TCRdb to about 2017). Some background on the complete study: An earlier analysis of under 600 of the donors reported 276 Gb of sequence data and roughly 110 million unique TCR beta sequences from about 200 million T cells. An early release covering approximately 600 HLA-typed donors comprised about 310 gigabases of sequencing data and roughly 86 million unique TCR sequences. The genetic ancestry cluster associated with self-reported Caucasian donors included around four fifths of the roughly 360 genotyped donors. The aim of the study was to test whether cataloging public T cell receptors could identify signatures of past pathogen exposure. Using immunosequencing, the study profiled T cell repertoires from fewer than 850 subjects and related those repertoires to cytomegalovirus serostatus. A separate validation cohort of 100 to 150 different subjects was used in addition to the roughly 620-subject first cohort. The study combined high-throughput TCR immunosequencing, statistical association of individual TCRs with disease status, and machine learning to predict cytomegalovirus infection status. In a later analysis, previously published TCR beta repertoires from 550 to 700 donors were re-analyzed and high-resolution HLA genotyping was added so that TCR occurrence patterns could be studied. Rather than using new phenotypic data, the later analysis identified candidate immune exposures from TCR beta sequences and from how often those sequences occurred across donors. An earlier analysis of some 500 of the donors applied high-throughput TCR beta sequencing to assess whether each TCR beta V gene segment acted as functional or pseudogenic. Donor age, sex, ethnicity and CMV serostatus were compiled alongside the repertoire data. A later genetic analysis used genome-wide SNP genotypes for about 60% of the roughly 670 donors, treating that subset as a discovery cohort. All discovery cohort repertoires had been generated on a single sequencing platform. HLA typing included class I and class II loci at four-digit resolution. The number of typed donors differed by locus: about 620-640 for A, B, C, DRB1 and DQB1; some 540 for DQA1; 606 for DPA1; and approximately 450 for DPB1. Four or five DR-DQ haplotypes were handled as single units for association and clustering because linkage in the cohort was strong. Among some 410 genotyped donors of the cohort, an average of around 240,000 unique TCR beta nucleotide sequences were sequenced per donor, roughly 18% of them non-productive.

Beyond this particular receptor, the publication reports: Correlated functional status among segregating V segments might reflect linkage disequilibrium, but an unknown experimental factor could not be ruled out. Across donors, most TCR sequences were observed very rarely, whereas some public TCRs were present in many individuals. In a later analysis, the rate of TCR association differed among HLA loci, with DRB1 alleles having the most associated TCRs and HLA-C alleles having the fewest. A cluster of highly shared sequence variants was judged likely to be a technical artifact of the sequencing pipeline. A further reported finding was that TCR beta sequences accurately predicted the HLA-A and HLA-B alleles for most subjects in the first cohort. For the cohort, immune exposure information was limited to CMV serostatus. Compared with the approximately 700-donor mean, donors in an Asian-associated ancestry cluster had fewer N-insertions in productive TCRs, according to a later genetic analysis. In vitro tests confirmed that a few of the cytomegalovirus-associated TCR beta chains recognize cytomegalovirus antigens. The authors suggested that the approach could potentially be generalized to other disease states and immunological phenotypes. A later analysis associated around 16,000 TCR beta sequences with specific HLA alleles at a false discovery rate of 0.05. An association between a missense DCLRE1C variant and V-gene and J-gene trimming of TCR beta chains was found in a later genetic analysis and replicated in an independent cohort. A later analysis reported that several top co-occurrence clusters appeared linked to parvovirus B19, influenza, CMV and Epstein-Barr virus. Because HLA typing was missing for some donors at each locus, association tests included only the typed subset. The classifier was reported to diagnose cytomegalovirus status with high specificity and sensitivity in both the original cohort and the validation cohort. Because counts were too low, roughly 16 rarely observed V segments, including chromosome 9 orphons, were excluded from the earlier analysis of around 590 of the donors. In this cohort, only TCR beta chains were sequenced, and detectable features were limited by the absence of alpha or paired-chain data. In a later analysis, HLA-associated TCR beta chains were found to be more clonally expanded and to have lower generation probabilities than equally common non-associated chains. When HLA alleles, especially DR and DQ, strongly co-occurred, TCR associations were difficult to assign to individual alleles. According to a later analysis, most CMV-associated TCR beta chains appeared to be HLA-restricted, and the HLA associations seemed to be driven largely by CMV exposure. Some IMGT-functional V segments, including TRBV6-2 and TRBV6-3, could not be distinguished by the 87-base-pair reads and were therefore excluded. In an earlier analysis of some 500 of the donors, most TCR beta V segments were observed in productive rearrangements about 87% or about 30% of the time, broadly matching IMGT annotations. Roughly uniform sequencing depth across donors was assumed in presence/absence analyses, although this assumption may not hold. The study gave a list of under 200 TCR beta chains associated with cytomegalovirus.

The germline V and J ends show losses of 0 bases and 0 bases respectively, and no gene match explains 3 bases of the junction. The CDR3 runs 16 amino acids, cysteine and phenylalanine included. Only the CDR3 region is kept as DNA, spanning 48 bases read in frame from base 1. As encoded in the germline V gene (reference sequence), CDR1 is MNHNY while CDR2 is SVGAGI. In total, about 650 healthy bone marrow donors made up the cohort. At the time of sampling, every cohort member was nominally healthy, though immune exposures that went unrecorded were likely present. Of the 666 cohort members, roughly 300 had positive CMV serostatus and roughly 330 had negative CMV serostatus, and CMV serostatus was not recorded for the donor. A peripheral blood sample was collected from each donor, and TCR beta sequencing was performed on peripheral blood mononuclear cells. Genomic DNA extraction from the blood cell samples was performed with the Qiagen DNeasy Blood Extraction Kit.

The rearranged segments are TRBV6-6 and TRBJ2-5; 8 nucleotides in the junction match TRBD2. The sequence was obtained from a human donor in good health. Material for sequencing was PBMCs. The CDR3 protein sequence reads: CASSYSKRGYQETQYF. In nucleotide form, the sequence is TGTGCCAGCAGTTACTCTAAGCGGGGGTACCAAGAGACCCAGTACTTC.